The 19 T cell receptor beta chains in this list originate from one sample, sequenced in a study of shared T cell receptors in the human thymus. Generated by immunoSEQ multiplex PCR, the TCRdb table keeps only in-frame clones and is missing some. In the table there are some 720,000 clones, roughly 90% of which are singletons. These data also formed part of another study, on human thymus T cells.

What was sequenced was thymocytes. The source is a boy in the first two years of life with a congenital heart defect.

The chain joins TRBV11-2 to TRBJ2-3; 9 nucleotides align to TRBD2. Germline CDR1 reads SGHAT; CDR2 reads FQNNGV. Germline trimming cut 5 bases from V and 5 bases from J; bases unmatched to any gene: 11. This CDR3 is 16 amino acids long. The DNA of the CDR3 is TGTGCCAGCAGCCAGGTTAGCGGGAGAAGTGGAGATACGCAGTATTTT. This gives the protein CASSQVSGRSGDTQYF.

The chain is built from TRBV11-3 and TRBJ2-7; D is unresolved. Per the germline V gene, CDR1 is SGHNT and CDR2 is YENEEA. The CDR3 has 17 amino acids. Trimming removed 1 base at V and 1 base at J, with 17 bases between. This chain's CDR3 is CASSLGTPDHGSYEQYF. The CDR3 coding sequence is TGTGCCAGCAGCTTAGGTACGCCCGACCACGGGTCCTACGAGCAGTACTTC.

The chain employs TRBV7-2 and TRBJ1-3, with a weak D call TRBD1 (6 bases). Germline V gene lookup returns CDR1 SGHTA and CDR2 FQGNSA. The V end lost 5 bases, the J end lost 0 bases, and 17 bases lay between the germline ends. This CDR3 is 17 amino acids long. The CDR3 DNA is TGTGCCAGCAGCCCACCGGGGCAGGGGACCTCTGGAAACACCATATATTTT. This translates into CASSPPGQGTSGNTIYF.

This chain uses TRBV19 with TRBJ1-1, with 8 bases lining up with TRBD1. The CDR3 spans 12 residues. Germline V gives CDR1 LNHDA, CDR2 SQIVND (reference sequence). V lost 7 bases to trimming and J lost 5 bases; unmatched junction nucleotides: 3. The CDR3 region is CASTGGFTEAFF. The CDR3 bases are TGTGCCAGTACAGGGGGCTTTACTGAAGCTTTCTTT.

The chain's CDR3 is CASSARLAGGGETQYF. Here the CDR3 DNA reads TGTGCCAGCAGCGCTCGACTAGCGGGAGGGGGAGAGACCCAGTACTTC. The rearrangement links TRBV9 to TRBJ2-5; 14 bases fit TRBD2. V lost 3 bases to trimming and J lost 4 bases; unmatched junction nucleotides: 5. The V gene's germline CDR1 is SGDLS and CDR2 YYNGEE. The CDR3 has 16 residues.

The CDR3 protein is CASSLYGNSNQPQHF. CDR3 DNA sequence: TGTGCCAGCAGCTTGTACGGGAATAGCAATCAGCCCCAGCATTTT. This chain links TRBV5-5 with TRBJ1-5; D not certain. The V gene lost 1 base and the J gene lost 0 bases, with 8 bases spanning the gap. Germline-derived CDR1 and CDR2 are SGHKS and YYEKEE (reference sequence). The CDR3 sequence is 15 residues long.

This chain links TRBV7-9 with TRBJ2-3; the D is unclear. The CDR3 totals 12 residues. V was cut by 5 bases and J by 6 bases, with 9 bases left in between. Germline CDR1 SEHNR, CDR2 FQNEAQ (reference sequence). This CDR3 reads CASSPRMDTQYF. The CDR3, as DNA: TGTGCCAGCAGCCCGAGAATGGATACGCAGTATTTT.

The CDR3 here is CASSIGTPDSGNTIYF. In nucleotides, the CDR3 is TGTGCCAGCAGCATCGGGACTCCCGACTCTGGAAACACCATATATTTT. The chain recombines TRBV11-3 with TRBJ1-3, with a possible D match to TRBD1 (5 bases). The germline V gene encodes CDR1 SGHNT and CDR2 YENEEA. The CDR3 contains 16 residues. Between the trimmed V and J ends, which lost 5 bases and 0 bases, there was a span of 14 bases.

The V gene is TRBV11-3, the J gene TRBJ2-7; tentative D call: TRBD2 (6 bases). CDR3 size: 15 residues. Trimming took off 4 bases at V and 0 bases at J, with 13 bases between the two ends. Germline assignment: CDR1 SGHNT and CDR2 YENEEA. DNA for the CDR3: TGTGCCAGCAGCTATGGGACTTTTCCCTCCTACGAGCAGTACTTC. It is translated as CASSYGTFPSYEQYF.

The J gene is TRBJ2-7, the V gene TRBV9; 7 positions agree with TRBD2. Trimming took 3 bases from V and 6 from J; bases not matched to a gene: 9. The CDR3 has 14 residues. Germline lookup yields CDR1 SGDLS and CDR2 YYNGEE. In DNA form, the CDR3 reads TGTGCCAGCAGCGCCAGACTAGCCGGAGGCGAGCAGTACTTC. Residues: CASSARLAGGEQYF.

The J gene is TRBJ2-5, the V gene TRBV28, with 7 bases aligning to TRBD2. The CDR3 contains 14 residues. V trimming: 6 bases; J trimming: 0 bases; junction bases outside the gene matches: 4. Germline CDR1 is MDHEN and CDR2 is SYDVKM. The CDR3 DNA follows: TGTGCCAGCAGCCAGCTAGCGGACCAAGAGACCCAGTACTTC. This translates into CASSQLADQETQYF.

This clone was counted a single time. The chain carries TRBV9 and TRBJ2-3; TRBD2 agrees at 7 bases. The CDR3 has 17 amino acids. Germline V gene data show CDR1 as SGDLS and CDR2 as YYNGEE. Losses at the gene ends were 0 bases for V and 4 bases for J; bases not matched to a gene: 11. CDR3 protein: CASSVGGSREASDTQYF. The CDR3 DNA is TGTGCCAGCAGCGTAGGGGGTAGCCGGGAGGCCTCAGATACGCAGTATTTT.

The CDR3 reads CAWSVPEGSTDTQYF. DNA of the CDR3: TGTGCCTGGAGTGTCCCGGAGGGGAGCACAGATACGCAGTATTTT. The V call is TRBV30, the J call TRBJ2-3, with D tentatively TRBD2 (6 bases). Per the germline V gene, CDR1 is GTSNPN and CDR2 is SVGIG (reference sequence). Trimming took 0 bases from V and 0 from J, leaving 10 bases between them. This CDR3 spans 15 amino acids.

This clone was observed once. The chain uses TRBV2 and TRBJ2-7; 8 positions agree with TRBD2. Germline V gene sequence: CDR1 SNHLY, CDR2 FYNNEI. Unmatched junction bases numbered 19, after V lost 5 bases and J lost 4 bases. There are 18 residues in the CDR3. CDR3 sequence reads: CASSTPPSGWRLEYEQYF. DNA of the CDR3: TGTGCCAGCAGTACACCACCTAGCGGGTGGAGGCTCGAGTACGAGCAGTACTTC.

In this sample, this clone turned up once. The chain couples TRBV7-8 to TRBJ1-3; 9 bases align to TRBD1. This CDR3 has 22 amino acids. The germline CDR1 and CDR2 sequences are SGHVS and FQNEAQ. V gave up 5 bases and J gave up 0 bases; unmatched junction bases: 23. CDR3 DNA: TGTGCCAGCAGCCCCCTAGGAGCCCGGGACAGGGTCAGGGGGTCCTCTGGAAACACCATATATTTT. Its translation: CASSPLGARDRVRGSSGNTIYF.

This chain connects TRBV4-1 to TRBJ1-4; D unresolved. Germline V gene lookup returns CDR1 MGHRA and CDR2 YSYEKL. This CDR3 comprises 16 residues. Trimming stripped 0 bases from V and 4 bases from J, with 12 bases between. The CDR3 nucleotides are TGCGCCAGCAGCCAAGATTGGATACAGTTTAATGAAAAACTGTTTTTT. Its protein is CASSQDWIQFNEKLFF.

The gene calls are TRBV19 and TRBJ2-7, with D tentatively TRBD2 (6 bases). This CDR3 contains 15 residues. The V end was cut by 1 base, the J end by 3 bases, with 13 bases between. Germline-derived CDR1 and CDR2 are LNHDA and SQIVND (reference sequence). This CDR3 reads CASSIVGGPLYEQYF. The CDR3 DNA follows: TGTGCCAGTAGTATAGTCGGGGGTCCCCTCTACGAGCAGTACTTC.

The chain employs TRBV7-9 and TRBJ2-1; 9 bases agree with TRBD1. CDR1 is SEHNR, CDR2 FQNEAQ, per germline (reference sequence). CDR3 length: 15 residues. Trimming cost V 1 base and J 3 bases; bases outside gene matches: 1. The DNA of the CDR3 is TGTGCCAGCAGCTTAGGACAGGGGGTCTACAATGAGCAGTTCTTC. Translating gives CASSLGQGVYNEQFF.

The V and J genes are TRBV6-1 and TRBJ2-5; 7 bases agree with TRBD1. Germline trimming cut 2 bases from V and 2 bases from J; bases unmatched to any gene: 5. The CDR3 extends over 15 amino acids. CDR1 MNHNS and CDR2 SASEGT come from the germline V gene. The CDR3 bases are TGTGCCAGCAGTGAATGGACAGGCCGACAAGAGACCCAGTACTTC. Translated, it gives CASSEWTGRQETQYF.